This TCR beta chain emerged from a study of blood T cell repertoires in COVID-19. Study information: From the United States, Italy and Spain came samples of acute and convalescent COVID-19. From T cells, B-cell-depleted T cells, or PBMCs came the material, which was cDNA or gDNA.

As processed by the authors: By means of reference gene primer amplification, nucleated cell counts were estimated. Some clones are missing from TCRdb's copy, which holds only in-frame ones; the method was immunoSEQ multiplex PCR. The V and J calls and clone size were taken over from that table, and D and trimming were inferred from the DNA. The sample holds around 68,000 clones, 80% to 90% seen once. The germline gives CDR1 SEHNR, CDR2 FQNEAQ (reference sequence). Trimming at V came to 5 bases and at J to 5 bases, leaving 11 bases not matched to a gene. The CDR3 spans 16 residues. Material: peripheral blood. The rearrangement uses TRBV7-9 and TRBJ2-3; 9 nucleotides agree with TRBD2. This clonotype was obtained from a human donor in a cohort sampled during active COVID-19. The DNA for the CDR3 is TGTGCCAGCAGCCCTCTACGGTCAGCGGGGGGAGATACGCAGTATTTT. Protein: CASSPLRSAGGDTQYF. The variable domain in full, completed from reference TRBV7-9 and TRBJ2-3, reads DTGVSQNPRHKITKRGQNVTFRCDPISEHNRLYWYRQTLGQGPEFLTYFQNEAQLEKSRLLSDRFSAERPKGSFSTLEIQRTEQGDSAMYLCASSPLRSAGGDTQYFGPGTRLTVL.